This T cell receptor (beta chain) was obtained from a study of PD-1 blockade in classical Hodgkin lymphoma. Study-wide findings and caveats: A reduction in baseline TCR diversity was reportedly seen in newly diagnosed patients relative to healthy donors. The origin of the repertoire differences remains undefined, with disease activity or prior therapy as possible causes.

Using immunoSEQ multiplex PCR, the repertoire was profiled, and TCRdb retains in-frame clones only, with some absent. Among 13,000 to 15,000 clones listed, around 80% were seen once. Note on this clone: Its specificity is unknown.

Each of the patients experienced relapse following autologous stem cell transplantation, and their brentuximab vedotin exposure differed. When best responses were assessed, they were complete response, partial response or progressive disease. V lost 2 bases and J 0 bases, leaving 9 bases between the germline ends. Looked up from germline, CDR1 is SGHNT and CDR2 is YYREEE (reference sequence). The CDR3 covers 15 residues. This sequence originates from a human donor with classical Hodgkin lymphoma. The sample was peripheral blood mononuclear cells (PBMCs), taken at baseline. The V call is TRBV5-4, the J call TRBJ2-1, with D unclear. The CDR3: CASSLGRRSYNEQFF. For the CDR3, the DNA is TGTGCCAGCAGCTTAGGCCGACGCTCCTACAATGAGCAGTTCTTC. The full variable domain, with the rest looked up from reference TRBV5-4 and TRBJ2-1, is ETGVTQSPTHLIKTRGQQVTLRCSSQSGHNTVSWYQQALGQGPQFIFQYYREEENGRGNFPPRFSGLQFPNYSSELNVNALELDDSALYLCASSLGRRSYNEQFFGPGTRLTVL.